The 30 T cell receptor beta chains presented below share a single source sample, sequenced in a study of CD8 T cells in ankylosing spondylitis. A single record per CDR3 protein comes from TCRdb applying MiXCR to the 5' RACE reads. This repertoire shows about 220,000 distinct CDR3 sequences, around 24% found once; its top ten account for approximately 6.6%. Material: blood, either unsorted or a sorted T cell fraction (not recorded which). The origin of the receptors is a male donor with ankylosing spondylitis or in good health (not recorded which).

The V call is TRBV12-3 or TRBV12-4, the J call TRBJ2-3; D gene uncertain. The CDR3 covers 12 residues. Trimming took off 5 bases at V and 2 bases at J, with 5 bases between the two ends. The CDR3 nucleotides read TGTGCCAGCAGTCACAACACAGATACGCAGTATTTT. As protein: CASSHNTDTQYF.

V usage is TRBV29-1 and J usage is TRBJ2-5; the D gene is possibly TRBD2 (5 bases). Looked up from germline, CDR1 is SQVTM and CDR2 is ANQGSEA. V lost 4 bases and J 5 bases, leaving 14 bases between the germline ends. This CDR3 comprises 13 residues. This CDR3 is CSVAPIGVETQYF. The CDR3 DNA reads as TGCAGCGTTGCGCCTATCGGGGTGGAGACCCAGTACTTC.

This clonotype appeared many times. V usage is TRBV5-1 and J usage is TRBJ2-3, with TRBD2 identical over 11 bases. Germline CDR1 and CDR2: SGHRS and YFSETQ. This CDR3 contains 16 residues. With V trimmed by 2 bases and J by 5 bases, 7 bases remained unmatched. CDR3 sequence (DNA): TGCGCCAGCAGCTTCGGGACTAGCGGTGCGGGAGATACGCAGTATTTT. Its protein product is CASSFGTSGAGDTQYF.

This clonotype has at least ten counts. V and J are TRBV5-1 and TRBJ1-4, with D perhaps TRBD1 (5 bases). Germline V gene sequence: CDR1 SGHRS, CDR2 YFSETQ. The V gene lost 4 bases and the J gene lost 0 bases, with 13 bases spanning the gap. The CDR3 consists of 16 residues. The CDR3: CASSHDSLATNEKLFF. The CDR3 nucleotides are TGCGCCAGCAGCCATGACAGCCTCGCAACTAATGAAAAACTGTTTTTT.

This clonotype has a count of ten or more. V usage is TRBV12-3 or TRBV12-4 and J usage is TRBJ2-3; either TRBD1 or TRBD2 may fit D (5 bases each). The CDR3 spans 15 residues. The V gene lost 4 bases and the J gene lost 1 base, with 12 bases spanning the gap. Here the CDR3 DNA reads TGTGCCAGCAGTTACGGACTGGGGGGCACAGATACGCAGTATTTT. The encoded protein is CASSYGLGGTDTQYF.

The chain links TRBV29-1 to TRBJ1-5; D is ambiguous. CDR1 and CDR2 from the germline V gene are SQVTM and ANQGSEA. The CDR3 has 13 amino acids. Deletions cut 4 bases from V and 2 bases from J, with 9 bases between. The CDR3 nucleotides are TGCAGCGTTGGCCAGGACGGCAATCAGCCCCAGCATTTT. It translates to CSVGQDGNQPQHF. Looking up the rest from reference TRBV29-1 and TRBJ1-5 gives the full variable domain: SAVISQKPSRDICQRGTSLTIQCQVDSQVTMMFWYRQQPGQSLTLIATANQGSEATYESGFVIDKFPISRPNLTFSTLTVSNMSPEDSSIYLCSVGQDGNQPQHFGDGTRLSIL.

This clonotype was seen many times. The genes are TRBV5-5 and TRBJ2-7; 10 bases are shared with TRBD1. CDR3 length equals 15 residues. V gave up 2 bases and J gave up 2 bases; unmatched junction bases: 4. The germline V gene has CDR1 SGHKS and CDR2 YYEKEE (reference sequence). CDR3 region: CASSLGGTGAYEQYF. CDR3 in DNA: TGTGCCAGCAGCTTAGGGGGGACAGGGGCCTACGAGCAGTACTTC. Filled out from reference TRBV5-5 and TRBJ2-7, the complete variable domain reads DAGVTQSPTHLIKTRGQQVTLRCSPISGHKSVSWYQQVLGQGPQFIFQYYEKEERGRGNFPDRFSARQFPNYSSELNVNALLLGDSALYLCASSLGGTGAYEQYFGPGTRLTVT.

This rearrangement joins TRBV29-1 to TRBJ1-2; D unclear. In germline, CDR1 is SQVTM, CDR2 ANQGSEA. The CDR3 loop spans 12 amino acids. The germline V and J ends were trimmed by 2 bases and 2 bases, with 6 bases remaining between them. The CDR3 region is CSVEIGNYGYTF. The CDR3 region has the DNA TGCAGCGTTGAAATAGGGAACTATGGCTACACCTTC.

The sample holds a few counts of this clonotype. The chain combines TRBV20-1 with TRBJ2-1; D might be TRBD2 (5 bases). CDR1 DFQATT and CDR2 SNEGSKA come from the germline V gene (reference sequence). Trimming pared 2 bases from V and 5 bases from J, leaving 10 bases between. CDR3 length: 13 amino acids. The CDR3 reads CSARHGVDNEQFF. The CDR3 nucleotides read TGCAGTGCTAGACACGGGGTGGACAATGAGCAGTTCTTC.

The chain couples TRBV11-1 to TRBJ2-3, with 7 bases that match TRBD2. The V segment lost 0 bases and the J segment 2 bases; nucleotides outside the gene matches: 14. Per germline, CDR1 SGHAT and CDR2 FQDESV (reference sequence). The CDR3 covers 19 residues. The CDR3: CASSLAGDIWRESTDTQYF. Written as DNA, the CDR3 is TGTGCCAGCAGCTTAGCGGGAGACATTTGGCGGGAGTCCACAGATACGCAGTATTTT. Together with reference TRBV11-1 and TRBJ2-3, the CDR3 gives the full variable domain: EAEVAQSPRYKITEKSQAVAFWCDPISGHATLYWYRQILGQGPELLVQFQDESVVDDSQLPKDRFSAERLKGVDSTLKIQPAELGDSAMYLCASSLAGDIWRESTDTQYFGPGTRLTVL.

This clonotype was seen a handful of times. One end of the junction varies from germline; a read error may be responsible. In DNA, the CDR3 is TGTGCCAGCTGCCTATCGGACTACCATGAGCAGTTCTTC. Translation gives CASCLSDYHEQFF. The chain links TRBV12-3 or TRBV12-4 to TRBJ2-1, with a weak D call TRBD2 (6 bases). The CDR3 totals 13 residues.

CDR3 residues: CSVVGGFWVTEAFF. The DNA of the CDR3 is TGCAGCGTTGTAGGGGGGTTCTGGGTCACTGAAGCTTTCTTT. This chain links TRBV29-1 with TRBJ1-1; maybe TRBD1 (6 bases). The germline CDR1 and CDR2 sequences are SQVTM and ANQGSEA. The CDR3 consists of 14 residues. V dropped 4 bases and J dropped 4 bases, with 16 bases sitting between them.

This clonotype has a handful of counts. The gene calls are TRBV5-1 and TRBJ2-5; D might be TRBD1 or TRBD2, each matching 5 bases. The CDR3 is 13 residues long. Germline V gene sequence: CDR1 SGHRS, CDR2 YFSETQ. Between the trimmed V and J ends, which lost 4 bases and 1 base, there was a span of 8 bases. CDR3 coding DNA: TGCGCCAGCAGCGTCGGGGCCCAAGAGACCCAGTACTTC. It specifies CASSVGAQETQYF.

This clonotype appeared many times. The chain recombines TRBV20-1 with TRBJ2-1, with 10 bases lining up with TRBD2. Trimming cost V 0 bases and J 6 bases; bases outside gene matches: 8. The CDR3 is made up of 16 amino acids. Per the germline V gene, CDR1 is DFQATT and CDR2 is SNEGSKA (reference sequence). In DNA, the CDR3 is TGCAGTGCTAGAGAAGGGGGACTAGCGATGGGCAATGAGCAGTTCTTC. This codes for CSAREGGLAMGNEQFF.

The table lists this clonotype with many counts. J is TRBJ1-5 and V is TRBV5-6; D not certain. V was shortened by 1 base and J by 2 bases, with 7 bases between the two germline ends. The CDR3 is 14 amino acids. Germline CDR1 is SGHDT and CDR2 is YYEEEE. The CDR3 nucleotides are TGTGCCAGCAGCTTGTCTGGAGGCAATCAGCCCCAGCATTTT. Its translation is CASSLSGGNQPQHF. Using reference TRBV5-6 and TRBJ1-5 for the parts outside the CDR3, the full variable domain is DAGVTQSPTHLIKTRGQQVTLRCSPKSGHDTVSWYQQALGQGPQFIFQYYEEEERQRGNFPDRFSGHQFPNYSSELNVNALLLGDSALYLCASSLSGGNQPQHFGDGTRLSIL.

This clonotype appeared many times. As DNA, the CDR3 is TGTGCCAGCAGCCCCCGCCCAGATACGCAGTATTTT. Translated: CASSPRPDTQYF. The chain recombines TRBV3-1 with TRBJ2-3; D gene uncertain. Germline assignment: CDR1 LGHDT and CDR2 YNNKEL (reference sequence). This CDR3 region has 12 residues. The ends were cut back, 4 bases at V and 4 bases at J, with 6 bases in the middle.

CDR3 sequence reads: CASSAQDRVAYGYTF. The CDR3, as DNA: TGTGCCAGCAGTGCCCAGGACAGGGTTGCCTATGGCTACACCTTC. The J gene is TRBJ1-2, the V gene TRBV6-1; 8 nucleotides align to TRBD1. Per the germline V gene, CDR1 is MNHNS and CDR2 is SASEGT. The ends lost 4 bases at V and 4 bases at J; junction bases unmatched: 8. CDR3 size: 15 residues.

This clonotype was seen ten or more times. The chain uses TRBV5-6 and TRBJ1-6, with 8 bases lining up with TRBD1. The V and J ends lost 2 bases and 6 bases, in that order; junction bases with no gene match: 4. Germline values: CDR1 SGHDT, CDR2 YYEEEE. The CDR3 loop spans 15 amino acids. The CDR3 coding sequence is TGTGCCAGCAGCTTCGGGACAGGTCTTAATTCACCCCTCCACTTT. It codes for CASSFGTGLNSPLHF.

This clonotype was detected ten times or more. The chain recombines TRBV20-1 with TRBJ2-5, with 9 bases matching TRBD1. In germline, CDR1 is DFQATT, CDR2 SNEGSKA (reference sequence). Trimming cost V 3 bases and J 5 bases; bases outside gene matches: 1. CDR3 length: 12 residues. The CDR3 reads CSARGTGETQYF. The DNA for the CDR3 is TGCAGTGCTAGGGGGACAGGGGAGACCCAGTACTTC.

This clonotype was counted ten times or more. V usage is TRBV3-1 and J usage is TRBJ1-4; tentative D call: TRBD1 (5 bases). Germline-derived CDR1 and CDR2 are LGHDT and YNNKEL (reference sequence). There are 13 residues in the CDR3. The ends were cut back, 6 bases at V and 8 bases at J, with 13 bases in the middle. The CDR3 DNA reads as TGTGCCAGCAGTCAGGCGGCAGGGGAAAAACTGTTTTTT. Translated, it gives CASSQAAGEKLFF.

The chain couples TRBV20-1 to TRBJ2-7; 8 nucleotides agree with TRBD2. With 1 base clipped from V and 2 bases from J, the junction kept 7 bases outside the gene matches. CDR1 and CDR2 (germline): DFQATT, SNEGSKA (reference sequence). This CDR3 has 15 amino acids. The DNA of the CDR3 is TGCAGTGCTAGAGCCCCGACTAGCGCCCCCTACGAGCAGTACTTC. Its translation is CSARAPTSAPYEQYF.

This clonotype was counted many times. J is TRBJ2-1 and V is TRBV4-1; 8 nucleotides agree with TRBD2. The CDR3 totals 14 residues. Trimming removed 6 bases from V and 8 bases from J; junction bases left unmatched: 9. CDR1 is MGHRA, CDR2 YSYEKL, per germline. The CDR3 loop is CASREREWAHEQFF. CDR3 DNA: TGCGCCAGCAGAGAGCGGGAGTGGGCTCATGAGCAGTTCTTC.

The CDR3 region has the DNA TGCCTGTTAAAACCTACTGTCGGGAGGGCCGGGGAGCAGTACTTC. Its protein product is CLLKPTVGRAGEQYF. V is TRBV20-1 and J is TRBJ2-7, with TRBD2 matching 8 bases. Germline lookup yields CDR1 DFQATT and CDR2 SNEGSKA (reference sequence). This CDR3 region has 15 residues.

This clonotype was found many times. The rearrangement joins TRBV4-1 to TRBJ2-5; D may be TRBD1 (5 bases). Trimming removed 3 bases from V and 3 bases from J, with 11 bases in between. CDR3 size: 14 residues. Looked up from germline, CDR1 is MGHRA and CDR2 is YSYEKL. CDR3 DNA: TGCGCCAGCAGCCAGGCACTGACAGAAGAGACCCAGTACTTC. It codes for CASSQALTEETQYF.

At least ten counts were recorded for this clonotype. V gene TRBV20-1 combines with J gene TRBJ2-7; 9 bases align to TRBD2. Germline CDR1 is DFQATT and CDR2 is SNEGSKA (reference sequence). CDR3 size: 15 residues. Trimming removed 3 bases from V and 6 bases from J; junction bases left unmatched: 12. CDR3 in amino acids: CSASGAGGIRPEQYF. DNA of the CDR3: TGCAGTGCTAGTGGGGCGGGAGGGATTAGACCCGAGCAGTACTTC.

This chain connects TRBV2 to TRBJ2-7; D uncertain. The germline V and J ends were trimmed by 6 bases and 6 bases, with 9 bases remaining between them. CDR1 and CDR2 from the germline V gene are SNHLY and FYNNEI. This CDR3 has 11 amino acids. Here the CDR3 reads CASREYGEQYF. DNA for the CDR3: TGTGCCAGCAGGGAGTATGGCGAGCAGTACTTC.

The CDR3 DNA reads as TGTGCCAGCTCACCTGCTCCGGGACTAGTTTCTTCCGAGCAGTACTTC. It codes for CASSPAPGLVSSEQYF. The chain couples TRBV18 to TRBJ2-7; TRBD2 matches at 8 bases. The length of the CDR3 is 16 residues. V was clipped by 3 bases and J by 6 bases; unmatched bases: 13. Germline CDR1 KGHSH, CDR2 LQKENI.

This clonotype was recorded at least ten times. The V gene is TRBV29-1, the J gene TRBJ2-1, with TRBD2 identical over 15 bases. The germline gives CDR1 SQVTM, CDR2 ANQGSEA. CDR3 size: 20 residues. V was clipped by 2 bases and J by 0 bases; unmatched bases: 11. CDR3 sequence (DNA): TGCAGCGTTGAAAAAGTTTGGACTAGCGGGAGGGCTCGCTCCTACAATGAGCAGTTCTTC. It specifies CSVEKVWTSGRARSYNEQFF.

Here the CDR3 reads CSAIVQDQQTQYF. The CDR3 nucleotides are TGCAGTGCTATTGTACAGGATCAGCAGACGCAGTATTTT. This chain connects TRBV20-1 to TRBJ2-3, with D maybe TRBD1 (5 bases). CDR3 length: 13 residues. The V gene lost 4 bases and the J gene lost 9 bases, with 17 bases spanning the gap. Germline CDR1 is DFQATT and CDR2 is SNEGSKA (reference sequence).

This clonotype came up many times. The CDR3 region is CASSPRISGRGYNEQFF. CDR3 DNA sequence: TGCGCCAGCAGCCCTCGAATTAGCGGGAGGGGCTACAATGAGCAGTTCTTC. This chain joins TRBV4-1 and TRBJ2-1; TRBD2 matches 11 bases. Germline V lookup: CDR1 MGHRA, CDR2 YSYEKL. This CDR3 comprises 17 residues. V was clipped by 4 bases and J by 3 bases; unmatched bases: 8.